Here is one T cell receptor beta chain with its context. The antigen remains undetermined. The data belong to a study of identical twins. Study results and limitations: Analyses based on zero insertions could be partly confounded by invariant MAIT and iNKT cells. Insertions were fewer in abundant cord blood beta clonotypes, whereas memory repertoires showed none of this pattern. The study found weaker excess twin sharing in beta out-of-frame sequences.

TCRdb reanalysed the 5' RACE reads using MiXCR and keeps one entry per CDR3 protein. The profile shows over 600,000 distinct CDR3 sequences, 21% of them singletons. CDR3 size: 14 residues. CDR1 MNHEY and CDR2 SVGEGT come from the germline V gene. V dropped 2 bases and J dropped 6 bases, with 11 bases sitting between them. The same sample was also used in a study of T cells expressing NK-cell markers. As reported in that work: The leading position in the CD3+CD56-NKG2C+ fraction of a handful of donors also went to these clonotypes.

The TCR was taken from a woman between 18 and 30 years old in good health. The sample taken for sequencing was PBMCs. The rearrangement links TRBV6-2 or TRBV6-3 to TRBJ2-1; no firm D call. CDR3 nucleotide sequence: TGTGCCAGCAGTTACCGCTACTTTCTCAATGAGCAGTTCTTC. This translates into CASSYRYFLNEQFF.